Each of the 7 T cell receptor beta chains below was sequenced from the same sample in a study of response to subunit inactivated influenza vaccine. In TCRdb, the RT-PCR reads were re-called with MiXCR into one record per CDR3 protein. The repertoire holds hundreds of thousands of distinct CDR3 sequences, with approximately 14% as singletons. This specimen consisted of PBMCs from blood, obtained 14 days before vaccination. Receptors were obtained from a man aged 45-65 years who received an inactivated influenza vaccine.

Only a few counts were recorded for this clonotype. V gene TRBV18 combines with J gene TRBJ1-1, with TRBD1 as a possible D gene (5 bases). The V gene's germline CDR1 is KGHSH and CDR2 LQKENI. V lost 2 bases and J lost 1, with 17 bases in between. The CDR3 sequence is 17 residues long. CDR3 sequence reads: CASSPGTAPVENTEAFF. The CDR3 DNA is TGTGCCAGCTCACCAGGGACGGCTCCTGTTGAGAACACTGAAGCTTTCTTT.

The CDR3 nucleotides read TGTGCCAGCAGCCAAGATTTTTTGGCCGCAGCTGTAAGGAGGGACAATGAGCAGTTCTTC. Translated: CASSQDFLAAAVRRDNEQFF. This chain connects TRBV3-1 to TRBJ2-1; tentative D call: TRBD2 (6 bases). The CDR3 spans 20 residues. V was clipped by 0 bases and J by 5 bases, with 26 bases between them. Germline CDR1 is LGHDT and CDR2 is YNNKEL (reference sequence).

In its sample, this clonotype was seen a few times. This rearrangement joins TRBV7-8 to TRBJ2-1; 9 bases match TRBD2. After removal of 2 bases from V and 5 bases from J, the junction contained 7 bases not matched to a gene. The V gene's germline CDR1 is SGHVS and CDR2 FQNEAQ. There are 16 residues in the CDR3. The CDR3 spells CASSLIAGAINNEQFF. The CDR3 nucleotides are TGTGCCAGCAGCTTAATAGCGGGGGCCATAAACAATGAGCAGTTCTTC.

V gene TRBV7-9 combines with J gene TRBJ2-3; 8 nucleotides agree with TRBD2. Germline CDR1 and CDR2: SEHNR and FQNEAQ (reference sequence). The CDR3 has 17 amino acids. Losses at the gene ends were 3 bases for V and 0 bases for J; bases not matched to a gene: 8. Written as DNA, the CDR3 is TGTGCCAGCAGCTTTGGGGCTCAGCGGGAGAGCACAGATACGCAGTATTTT. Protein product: CASSFGAQRESTDTQYF.

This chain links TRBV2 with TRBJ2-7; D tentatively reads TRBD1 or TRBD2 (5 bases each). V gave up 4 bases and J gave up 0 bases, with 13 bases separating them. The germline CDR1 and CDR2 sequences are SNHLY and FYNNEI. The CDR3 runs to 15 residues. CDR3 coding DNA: TGTGCCAGCAGTGGGGGGTCCAGGAGCTCCTACGAGCAGTACTTC. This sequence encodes CASSGGSRSSYEQYF.

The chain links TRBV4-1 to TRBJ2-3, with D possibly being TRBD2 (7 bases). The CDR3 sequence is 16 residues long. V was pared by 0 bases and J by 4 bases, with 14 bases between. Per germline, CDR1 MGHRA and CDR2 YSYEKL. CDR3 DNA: TGCGCCAGCAGCCAAGAAGCCGGGGGGCTCGCAGATACGCAGTATTTT. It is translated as CASSQEAGGLADTQYF.

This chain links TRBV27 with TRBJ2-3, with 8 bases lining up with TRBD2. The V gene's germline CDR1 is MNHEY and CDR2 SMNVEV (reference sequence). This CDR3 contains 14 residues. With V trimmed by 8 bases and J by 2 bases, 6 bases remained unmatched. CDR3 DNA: TGTGCCAGCGGCCTAGCGGGCCTCACAGATACGCAGTATTTT. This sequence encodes CASGLAGLTDTQYF.